This TCR beta chain came from a study of persistence of HIV-infected CD4 T cells. Turning to the study itself: Up to about 200 mL blood was drawn at multiple time points; a couple of donors had single-time leukapheresis.

The libraries were made with immunoSEQ version 4 in survey mode. Data came from immunoSEQ multiplex PCR; TCRdb stores just in-frame clones and leaves some out. The table includes more than 25,000 clones, around 73% detected once. The stimulus was lysate of CMV-infected fibroblasts, approximately 9.7 ug/mL. Sorted nonresponding memory CD4+ T cells were CD40L-negative, CD69-negative, CD45RO-high. CD4+ T cell counts exceeded 400 cells/uL; CMV serology was positive. About this clone: The antigen is not known.

Trimming cost V 3 bases and J 8 bases, with 13 bases left between them. This CDR3 is built from 14 residues. Germline V CDR1 and CDR2: SEHNR, FQNEAQ (reference sequence). The source is an adult woman with HIV who was CMV-seropositive. Sequenced here: CD4+ T cells sorted from PBMCs after roughly 17-hour stimulation, sampled from a patient who received antiretroviral therapy. The genes are TRBV7-9 and TRBJ1-4, with D hard to call. CDR3 DNA: TGTGCCAGCAGCTTGGGCGGGTCGACGGAAAAACTGTTTTTT. Its protein is CASSLGGSTEKLFF.